The 7 T cell receptor beta chains below were found in one sample sequenced in a study of T-cell reconstitution after alpha-beta-depleted transplantation in children. Using unique molecular identifiers, the investigators prepared the TCRbeta library. Via MiXCR, TCRdb re-called the PCR reads, giving one row per CDR3 protein. The sample records approximately 1,000,000 distinct CDR3 sequences, under 30% being singletons. Material: PBMCs, mostly from graft donor cells, obtained 360 days after TCRalphabeta/CD19-depleted stem cell transplant. The receptor set was obtained from a boy younger than two who had a stem cell transplant for SCID, so the T cells may come from the graft donor.

This rearrangement joins TRBV5-1 to TRBJ2-1; D possibly corresponds to TRBD1 (5 bases). This CDR3 has 17 residues. CDR1 is SGHRS and CDR2 is YFSETQ in the germline V gene. V was clipped by 1 base and J by 4 bases, with 18 bases between them. The CDR3 loop is CASSLIGASSAYNEQFF. The DNA for the CDR3 is TGCGCCAGCAGCTTGATTGGGGCGAGTTCGGCGTACAATGAGCAGTTCTTC.

This sequence joins TRBV27 and TRBJ1-1; D unresolved. From germline, CDR1 is MNHEY and CDR2 SMNVEV (reference sequence). The CDR3 runs to 12 residues. Trimming took 4 bases from V and 4 from J, leaving 7 bases between them. CDR3 residues: CASSSIGTEAFF. The DNA of the CDR3 is TGTGCCAGCAGTTCCATAGGCACTGAAGCTTTCTTT.

CDR3 DNA: TGTGCCAGCAGTGAAGGACGGGCTGGGCAGTATTTT. Translation: CASSEGRAGQYF. V and J are TRBV2 and TRBJ2-3; no clear D. V lost 1 base and J 11 bases, leaving 10 bases between the germline ends. The germline CDR1 and CDR2 sequences are SNHLY and FYNNEI. This CDR3 has 12 residues.

The chain uses TRBV6-5 and TRBJ2-1; TRBD2 matches at 12 bases. Germline loops: CDR1 MNHEY, CDR2 SVGAGI. This CDR3 contains 16 residues. Trimming took 2 bases from V and 4 from J; bases not matched to a gene: 3. CDR3: CASSYTSGGTYNEQFF. The CDR3 DNA sequence: TGTGCCAGCAGTTACACTAGCGGGGGGACATACAATGAGCAGTTCTTC.

This clonotype has at least ten counts. The chain uses TRBV11-2 and TRBJ2-1; TRBD2 agrees at 14 bases. The V gene end was trimmed by 5 bases and the J gene end by 0 bases; junction bases not matched to a gene: 6. The CDR3 consists of 18 residues. CDR1 SGHAT and CDR2 FQNNGV come from the germline V gene. The DNA of the CDR3 is TGTGCCAGCAGCCGGACTAGCGGGGGGCGTAGCTCCTACAATGAGCAGTTCTTC. It yields the protein CASSRTSGGRSSYNEQFF.

This clonotype was observed a few times. The V call is TRBV7-9, the J call TRBJ1-2; D might be TRBD1 (5 bases). V lost 3 bases and J lost 4, with 21 bases in between. The CDR3 has 17 residues. Per the germline V gene, CDR1 is SEHNR and CDR2 is FQNEAQ (reference sequence). The CDR3: CASSLGRDRPSIYGYTF. The CDR3 DNA reads TGTGCCAGCAGCTTGGGTCGCGACAGACCCTCCATCTATGGCTACACCTTC.

V usage is TRBV7-3 and J usage is TRBJ2-2, with TRBD1 as a possible D gene (5 bases). This CDR3 region has 16 residues. Germline V gene lookup returns CDR1 SGHTA and CDR2 FQGTGA. Between the trimmed V and J ends, which lost 4 bases and 3 bases, there was a span of 15 bases. CDR3 coding DNA: TGTGCCAGCAGCTCCGCGACAGTGGTTGACACCGGGGAGCTGTTTTTT. Translation: CASSSATVVDTGELFF.